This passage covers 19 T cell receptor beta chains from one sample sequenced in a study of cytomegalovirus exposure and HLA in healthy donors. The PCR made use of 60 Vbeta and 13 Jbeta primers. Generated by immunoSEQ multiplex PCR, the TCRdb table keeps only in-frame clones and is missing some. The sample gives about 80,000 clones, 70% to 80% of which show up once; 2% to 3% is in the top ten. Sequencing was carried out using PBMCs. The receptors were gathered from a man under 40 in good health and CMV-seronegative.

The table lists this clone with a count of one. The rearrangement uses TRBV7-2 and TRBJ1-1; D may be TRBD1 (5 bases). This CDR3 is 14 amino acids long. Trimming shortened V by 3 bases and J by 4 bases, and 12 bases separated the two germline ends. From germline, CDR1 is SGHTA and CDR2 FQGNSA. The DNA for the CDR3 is TGTGCCAGCAGCTTCGCAGGGTCGCTCACTGAAGCTTTCTTT. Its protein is CASSFAGSLTEAFF.

The CDR3 here is CASSLHNQETQYF. CDR3 in DNA: TGTGCCAGCAGCTTACACAACCAAGAGACCCAGTACTTC. The rearrangement links TRBV7-2 to TRBJ2-5; D gene uncertain. CDR3 length equals 13 residues. Trimming took 2 bases from V and 0 from J, leaving 4 bases between them. Germline V gene data show CDR1 as SGHTA and CDR2 as FQGNSA.

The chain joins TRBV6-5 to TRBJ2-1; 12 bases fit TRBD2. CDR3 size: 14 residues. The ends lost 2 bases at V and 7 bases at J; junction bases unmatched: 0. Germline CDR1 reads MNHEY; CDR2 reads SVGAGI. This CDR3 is CASSYTSGRNEQFF. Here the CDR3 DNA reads TGTGCCAGCAGTTACACTAGCGGGAGGAATGAGCAGTTCTTC.

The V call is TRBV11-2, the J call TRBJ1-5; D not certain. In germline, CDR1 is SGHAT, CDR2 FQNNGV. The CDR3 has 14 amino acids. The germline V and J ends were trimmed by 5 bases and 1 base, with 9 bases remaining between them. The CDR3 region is CASSQAGSNQPQHF. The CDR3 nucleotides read TGTGCCAGCAGCCAAGCCGGGAGCAATCAGCCCCAGCATTTT.

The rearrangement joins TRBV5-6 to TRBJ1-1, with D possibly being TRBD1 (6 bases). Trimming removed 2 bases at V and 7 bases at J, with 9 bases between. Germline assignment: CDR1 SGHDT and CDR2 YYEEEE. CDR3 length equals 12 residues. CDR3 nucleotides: TGTGCCAGCAGCTTAGGGGGTATTGAAGCTTTCTTT. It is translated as CASSLGGIEAFF. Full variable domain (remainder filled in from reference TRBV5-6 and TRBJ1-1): DAGVTQSPTHLIKTRGQQVTLRCSPKSGHDTVSWYQQALGQGPQFIFQYYEEEERQRGNFPDRFSGHQFPNYSSELNVNALLLGDSALYLCASSLGGIEAFFGQGTRLTVV.

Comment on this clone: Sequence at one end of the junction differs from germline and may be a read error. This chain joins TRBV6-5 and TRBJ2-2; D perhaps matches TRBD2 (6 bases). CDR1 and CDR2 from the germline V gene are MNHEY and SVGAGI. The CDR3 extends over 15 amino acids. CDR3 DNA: TGTCCCAGCACCCCCGGGACTGGGACGGCCGGGGAGCTGTTTTTT. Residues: CPSTPGTGTAGELFF.

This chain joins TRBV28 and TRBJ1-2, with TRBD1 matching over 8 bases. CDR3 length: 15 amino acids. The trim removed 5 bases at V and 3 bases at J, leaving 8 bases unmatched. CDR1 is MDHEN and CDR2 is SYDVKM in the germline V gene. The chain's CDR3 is CASSDRTGPDYGYTF. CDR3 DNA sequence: TGTGCCAGCAGTGATCGGACAGGGCCGGACTATGGCTACACCTTC.

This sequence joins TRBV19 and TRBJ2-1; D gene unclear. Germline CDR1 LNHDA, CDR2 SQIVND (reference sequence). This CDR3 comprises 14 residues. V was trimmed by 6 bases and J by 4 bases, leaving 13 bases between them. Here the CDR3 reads CASSRGEIYNEQFF. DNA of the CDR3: TGTGCCAGTAGCCGCGGAGAAATTTACAATGAGCAGTTCTTC. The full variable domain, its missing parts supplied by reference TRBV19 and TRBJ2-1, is DGGITQSPKYLFRKEGQNVTLSCEQNLNHDAMYWYRQDPGQGLRLIYYSQIVNDFQKGDIAEGYSVSREKKESFPLTVTSAQKNPTAFYLCASSRGEIYNEQFFGPGTRLTVL.

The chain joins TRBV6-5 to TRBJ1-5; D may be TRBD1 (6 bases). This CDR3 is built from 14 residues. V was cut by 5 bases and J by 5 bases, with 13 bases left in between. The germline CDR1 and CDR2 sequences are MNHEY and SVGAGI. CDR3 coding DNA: TGTGCCAGCAGTCTCCAAACAGGGTATCAGCCCCAGCATTTT. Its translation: CASSLQTGYQPQHF.

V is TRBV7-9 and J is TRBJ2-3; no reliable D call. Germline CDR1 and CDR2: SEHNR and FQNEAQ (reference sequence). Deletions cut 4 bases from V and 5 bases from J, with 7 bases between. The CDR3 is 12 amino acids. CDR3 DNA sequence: TGTGCCAGCAGCTCCGGTTTAGATACGCAGTATTTT. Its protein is CASSSGLDTQYF.

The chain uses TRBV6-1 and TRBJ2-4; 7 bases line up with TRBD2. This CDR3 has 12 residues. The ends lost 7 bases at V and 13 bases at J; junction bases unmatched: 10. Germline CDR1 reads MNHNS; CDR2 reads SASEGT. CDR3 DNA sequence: TGTGCCAGCACCCCCTGGGGGGGATTGCAGTACTTC. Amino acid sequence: CASTPWGGLQYF.

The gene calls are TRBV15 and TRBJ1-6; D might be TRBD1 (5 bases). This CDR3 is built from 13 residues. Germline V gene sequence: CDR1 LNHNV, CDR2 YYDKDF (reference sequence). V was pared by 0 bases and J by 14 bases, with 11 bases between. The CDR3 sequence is CATSRDRVGALHF. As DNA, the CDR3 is TGTGCCACCAGCAGAGATCGGGTAGGGGCCCTCCACTTT. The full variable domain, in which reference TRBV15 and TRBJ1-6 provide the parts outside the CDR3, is DAMVIQNPRYQVTQFGKPVTLSCSQTLNHNVMYWYQQKSSQAPKLLFHYYDKDFNNEADTPDNFQSRRPNTSFCFLDIRSPGLGDTAMYLCATSRDRVGALHFGNGTRLTVT.

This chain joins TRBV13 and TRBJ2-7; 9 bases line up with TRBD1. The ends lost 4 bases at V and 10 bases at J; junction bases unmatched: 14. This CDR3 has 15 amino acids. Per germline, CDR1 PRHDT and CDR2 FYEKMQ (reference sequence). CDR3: CASSYGDREGLGQYF. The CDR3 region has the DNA TGTGCCAGCAGCTACGGGGACAGGGAAGGGTTGGGTCAGTACTTC.

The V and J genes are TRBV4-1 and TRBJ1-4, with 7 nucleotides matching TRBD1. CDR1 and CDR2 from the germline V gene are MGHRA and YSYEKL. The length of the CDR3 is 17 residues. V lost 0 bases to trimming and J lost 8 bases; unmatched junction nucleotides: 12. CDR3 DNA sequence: TGCGCCAGCAGCCAAGAGTATAGGGGGCGGAGAAGAGAAAAACTGTTTTTT. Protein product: CASSQEYRGRRREKLFF.

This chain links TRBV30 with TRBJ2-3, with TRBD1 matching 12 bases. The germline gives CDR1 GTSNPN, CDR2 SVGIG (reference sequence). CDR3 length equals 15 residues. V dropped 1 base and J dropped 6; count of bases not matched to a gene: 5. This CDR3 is CAWSEGTGGWDTQYF. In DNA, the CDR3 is TGTGCCTGGAGTGAGGGGACAGGGGGCTGGGATACGCAGTATTTT. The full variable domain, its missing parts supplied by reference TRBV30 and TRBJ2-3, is SQTIHQWPATLVQPVGSPLSLECTVEGTSNPNLYWYRQAAGRGLQLLFYSVGIGQISSEVPQNLSASRPQDRQFILSSKKLLLSDSGFYLCAWSEGTGGWDTQYFGPGTRLTVL.

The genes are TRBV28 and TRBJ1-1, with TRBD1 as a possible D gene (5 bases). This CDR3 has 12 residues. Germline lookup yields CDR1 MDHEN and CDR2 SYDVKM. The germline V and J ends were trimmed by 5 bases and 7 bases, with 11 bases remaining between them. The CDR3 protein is CASSRITGEAFF. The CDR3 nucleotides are TGTGCCAGCAGTCGAATTACAGGTGAAGCTTTCTTT.

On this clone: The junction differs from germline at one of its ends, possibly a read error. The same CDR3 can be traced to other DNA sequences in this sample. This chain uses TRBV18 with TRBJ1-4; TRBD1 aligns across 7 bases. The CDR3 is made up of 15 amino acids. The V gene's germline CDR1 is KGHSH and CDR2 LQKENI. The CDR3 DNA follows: TGCGCCAGCTCGCTAAGACAGGGACCTAATGAAAAACTGTTTTTT. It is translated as CASSLRQGPNEKLFF.

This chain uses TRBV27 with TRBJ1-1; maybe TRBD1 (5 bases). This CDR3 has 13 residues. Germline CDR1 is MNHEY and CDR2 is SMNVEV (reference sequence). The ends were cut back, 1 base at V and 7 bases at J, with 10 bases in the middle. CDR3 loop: CASSLWGGDEAFF. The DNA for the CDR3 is TGTGCCAGCAGTTTATGGGGGGGGGATGAAGCTTTCTTT.

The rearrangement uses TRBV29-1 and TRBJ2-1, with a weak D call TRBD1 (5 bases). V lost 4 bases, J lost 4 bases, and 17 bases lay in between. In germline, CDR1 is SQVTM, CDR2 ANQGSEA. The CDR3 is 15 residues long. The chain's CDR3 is CSVAARQTLYNEQFF. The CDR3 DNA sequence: TGCAGCGTTGCGGCGAGACAGACCTTATACAATGAGCAGTTCTTC.